Shown below are 3 T cell receptor beta chains from a single sample sequenced in a study of CD8 T cells in Susac syndrome. Random hexamers served to reverse transcribe roughly 0.5 to 1 ug RNA. TCRdb analysed the immunoSEQ multiplex PCR reads with MiXCR anew, one entry per CDR3 protein. The sample has 130,000 or so distinct CDR3 sequences; about 95% are singletons. Sequenced: CD4+ T cells from PBMCs. These receptors were collected from a human donor with multiple sclerosis.

For the CDR3, the DNA is TGCAGCGTAGTGAGGGGGACAGGGGGCCACAATGAGCAGTTCTTC. Protein sequence: CSVVRGTGGHNEQFF. The chain is built from TRBV29-1 and TRBJ2-1; 12 bases fit TRBD1. V trimming: 6 bases; J trimming: 5 bases; junction bases outside the gene matches: 8. The CDR3 contains 15 residues. The germline gives CDR1 SQVTM, CDR2 ANQGSEA.

V usage is TRBV5-1 and J usage is TRBJ2-5; TRBD2 matches 9 bases. The ends lost 5 bases at V and 5 bases at J; junction bases unmatched: 7. CDR3 length: 14 residues. Per germline, CDR1 SGHRS and CDR2 YFSETQ. CDR3 sequence (DNA): TGCGCCAGCAGTCCCGGGACTAGCAAGGAGACCCAGTACTTC. The encoded protein is CASSPGTSKETQYF.

CDR3 in amino acids: CSAREPGAEFF. The CDR3 DNA sequence: TGCAGTGCTAGAGAACCCGGGGCCGAGTTCTTC. This sequence joins TRBV20-1 and TRBJ2-1; D may be TRBD1 or TRBD2 (5 bases each). Germline CDR1 DFQATT, CDR2 SNEGSKA (reference sequence). V shed 0 bases and J shed 14 bases, with 11 bases lying between them. The CDR3 has 11 amino acids.